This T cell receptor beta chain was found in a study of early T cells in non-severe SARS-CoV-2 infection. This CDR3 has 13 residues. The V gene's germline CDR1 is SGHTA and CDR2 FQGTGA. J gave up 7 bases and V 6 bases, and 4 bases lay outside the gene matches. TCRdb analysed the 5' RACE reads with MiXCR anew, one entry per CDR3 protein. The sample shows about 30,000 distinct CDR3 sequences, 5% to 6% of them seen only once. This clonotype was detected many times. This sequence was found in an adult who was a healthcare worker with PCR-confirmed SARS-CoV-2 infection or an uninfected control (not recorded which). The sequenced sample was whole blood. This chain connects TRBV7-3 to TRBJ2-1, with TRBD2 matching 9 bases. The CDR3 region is CASRAGGRNEQFF. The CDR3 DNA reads TGTGCCAGCAGGGCGGGAGGGAGGAATGAGCAGTTCTTC.